This TCR beta chain is from a study of Graves' ophthalmopathy and Graves' hyperthyroidism (dated by TCRdb to 2016 to 2019). The study in broad terms: Peripheral blood was collected at initial diagnosis, before any treatment. TCR beta repertoire signatures were used to distinguish Graves' ophthalmopathy from Graves' hyperthyroidism and to predict progression to ophthalmopathy. In total, over 130 blood samples were TCR-sequenced: fewer than 50 ophthalmopathy, around 75 hyperthyroidism and approximately 17 hyperthyroidism-to-ophthalmopathy patients. To explore V-J signatures distinguishing ophthalmopathy from hyperthyroidism, a discovery set of 100 patients (roughly 45 ophthalmopathy, about 57 stable hyperthyroidism) was enrolled. The independent validation cohort included about 19 hyperthyroidism patients plus 17 patients who later progressed from hyperthyroidism to ophthalmopathy. In more than five hyperthyroidism patients, T-cell repertoires of thyroid tissue and blood were compared. After sampling, hyperthyroidism patients received methimazole starting at 30 mg daily, and ophthalmopathy patients received high-dose intravenous methylprednisolone. Overall study outcomes, separate from this receptor: No statistical method was used to set the sample size in advance, and the investigators knew which group each participant was assigned to. In cross-validation, the 13-signature model distinguished ophthalmopathy from stable hyperthyroidism with about 90% sensitivity and around 81% specificity, while in the test set the corresponding values were about 80% and 75%. In validation, the model predicted ophthalmopathy progression with more than 55% sensitivity and about 77% specificity; 12 predicted patients were CT-confirmed with GO in a median of around 6 months. Most expanded thyroid clonotypes with a frequency above 0.001 also appeared in blood, which suggests that blood repertoires may reflect the immune response in the thyroid.

TCR beta CDR3 regions were amplified from RNA transcripts for repertoire sequencing. The first round of RT-PCR was done with HTBI primers and the Qiagen OneStep RT-PCR kit, and was followed by a second round of multiplex PCR, then size selection and purification. The libraries underwent paired-end sequencing with 100 bp reads on an Illumina HiSeq2000. From the authors' description of their analysis: SOAPnuke was used to process the reads, removing any read that contained adapters or uncalled bases, had a mean Phred below 15, or lacked an exact match to the constant primer or identifier. COPE v1.2.5 was used to merge high-quality paired reads. Clonotypes were defined as unique nucleotide sequences and were aligned to IMGT TRB V, D and J references using MiTCR v1.1. Only V-J combinations with frequency above 0.0001 were analysed, covering approximately 99% of repertoires. For each V-J combination, a TCR clonal expansion and chaos score was defined as F50 clonal expansion divided by the chaos observed in the TCRdist matrix. Features were reduced by Welch's t-statistics and random forest to about a dozen V-J combinations, which fed a naive Bayes classifier. Thyroid-blood repertoire similarity was quantified with the Morisita-Horn index. TCRdb took the public reads, trimmed them with fastp at Q25, ran MiXCR for clone calling and kept in-frame beta chains. Rows matching on CDR3 protein sequence are summarized as one entry with the most common DNA and genes. The V and J calls and clone size come from TCRdb's table, not from the authors' own analysis. The sample table records 650,000 to 800,000 distinct CDR3 sequences; just over 40% of these occur just once. Over 2.5% of the sample comes from the top ten.

To note about this clonotype: Its antigen specificity is not known. It has no much larger one-base neighbor in the sample; base qualities were not kept.

Germline trimming amounts to 1 base on V and 5 bases on J, with 6 as the count of junction bases outside the gene matches. CDR3 length: 16 amino acids, cysteine to phenylalanine. CDR3 DNA only is kept here, 48 bases in frame from base 1. The germline V gene specifies MGHDK as CDR1 and SYGVNS as CDR2. The ophthalmopathy patients had moderately to severely active disease, with a Clinical Activity Score of 3 or higher, a NOSPECS grade of 4 or higher, and a disease duration of less than 3 months. Patients with other autoimmune diseases, uncontrolled infections, pregnancy or lactation were excluded. Diagnosis was based on clinical symptoms, serum thyroxine, TRAb, thyroid ultrasound and orbital computed tomography. Using Ficoll-Paque density gradient centrifugation, PBMCs were isolated from 8.5 to 10 ml of fresh peripheral blood. Trizol reagent was used to extract the total RNA, and its quality was then checked on an Agilent 2100 Bioanalyzer.

The chain is assembled from TRBV25-1 and TRBJ1-4, with 8 central nucleotides matching TRBD1. Sequencing was done on a sample of peripheral blood. The receptor comes from an adult man with Graves' ophthalmopathy. The nucleotides read TGTGCCAGCAGTGAATCCATGGGGACAGGCAATGAAAAACTGTTTTTT. Translation gives CASSESMGTGNEKLFF.